The 30 T cell receptor beta chains reported below all come from one sample, sequenced in a study of blood T cell repertoires in COVID-19. The method was immunoSEQ multiplex PCR; TCRdb's version includes in-frame clones alone and lacks a portion of them. The sample carries around 190,000 clones, roughly 86% recorded once. The sample comprised PBMCs or T cells enriched from blood (not recorded which). The receptors were gathered from a middle-aged woman in a cohort exposed to, infected with or recovered from COVID-19 (not recorded which).

This chain joins TRBV4-2 and TRBJ1-4; 11 bases match TRBD1. Germline V gene data show CDR1 as LGHNA and CDR2 as YNFKEQ. CDR3 length: 15 amino acids. Trimming cost V 4 bases and J 7 bases; bases outside gene matches: 5. CDR3 DNA: TGTGCCAGCAGCCTACCGGGACAGGGGGGTGAAAAACTGTTTTTT. Protein product: CASSLPGQGGEKLFF.

The CDR3 coding sequence is TGTGCCAGCGATTATCCGGGGGCTGAAGCTTTCTTT. The encoded protein is CASDYPGAEAFF. V gene TRBV6-5 combines with J gene TRBJ1-1; maybe TRBD1 (5 bases). This CDR3 is built from 12 residues. Trimming removed 8 bases at V and 6 bases at J, with 13 bases between. Germline V lookup: CDR1 MNHEY, CDR2 SVGAGI.

In the case of this clone: The DNA is omitted, as the CDR3 cannot be located on it reliably, and the CDR3 follows TCRdb's listing. This chain connects TRBV21-1 to TRBJ2-5; TRBD1 is taken as the D call from the table, unchecked against the DNA. TRBV21-1 is marked as a pseudogene. Ends included, the CDR3 has 17 residues. The CDR3 is CASSTTPEVWAVGTQYF.

The V call is TRBV15, the J call TRBJ2-4; 8 bases line up with TRBD1. With 1 base clipped from V and 8 bases from J, the junction kept 4 bases outside the gene matches. This CDR3 is built from 14 residues. CDR1 is LNHNV and CDR2 is YYDKDF in the germline V gene (reference sequence). The CDR3 DNA follows: TGTGCCACCAGCAGAGTCAGGGGGCGGGACATTCAGTACTTC. Translation: CATSRVRGRDIQYF.

This clone was counted a few times. The chain employs TRBV5-6 and TRBJ1-1; no clear D. From germline, CDR1 is SGHDT and CDR2 YYEEEE. The CDR3 length is 16 residues. Trimming pared 4 bases from V and 6 bases from J, leaving 22 bases between. This CDR3 reads CASSKDAGRRMAEAFF. Written as DNA, the CDR3 is TGTGCCAGCAGCAAGGACGCGGGCCGGAGGATGGCTGAAGCTTTCTTT. Full variable domain (remainder filled in from reference TRBV5-6 and TRBJ1-1): DAGVTQSPTHLIKTRGQQVTLRCSPKSGHDTVSWYQQALGQGPQFIFQYYEEEERQRGNFPDRFSGHQFPNYSSELNVNALLLGDSALYLCASSKDAGRRMAEAFFGQGTRLTVV.

V gene TRBV27 combines with J gene TRBJ2-7; 8 bases are a match to TRBD1. With 7 bases clipped from V and 5 bases from J, the junction kept 7 bases outside the gene matches. CDR1 MNHEY and CDR2 SMNVEV come from the germline V gene (reference sequence). CDR3 length: 13 amino acids. The CDR3 sequence: CASKTGGRDEQYF. CDR3 DNA sequence: TGTGCCAGCAAAACAGGGGGTCGGGACGAGCAGTACTTC.

This rearrangement joins TRBV9 to TRBJ2-2; 10 nucleotides agree with TRBD1. The CDR3 covers 16 residues. Trimming cost V 4 bases and J 6 bases; bases outside gene matches: 9. Germline V gene lookup returns CDR1 SGDLS and CDR2 YYNGEE. CDR3 sequence: CASSPPGQGVAGELFF. The CDR3 nucleotides are TGTGCCAGCAGCCCACCAGGACAGGGGGTTGCCGGGGAGCTGTTTTTT.

In this sample, this clone turned up once. The chain couples TRBV4-1 to TRBJ2-5; 7 nucleotides agree with TRBD1. V lost 0 bases, J lost 0 bases, and 4 bases stayed unmatched. CDR1 and CDR2 from the germline V gene are MGHRA and YSYEKL. The CDR3 contains 16 residues. CDR3 nucleotide sequence: TGCGCCAGCAGCCAAGAGGGGACAGCAGACCAAGAGACCCAGTACTTC. This sequence encodes CASSQEGTADQETQYF.

The chain couples TRBV10-2 to TRBJ1-5; 11 nucleotides align to TRBD1. CDR1 is WSHSY and CDR2 is SAAADI in the germline V gene. The CDR3 spans 16 residues. Unmatched junction bases numbered 7, after V lost 6 bases and J lost 3 bases. CDR3 sequence: CASSDGTGGINQPQHF. The CDR3 DNA reads as TGCGCCAGCAGCGATGGGACAGGGGGGATCAATCAGCCCCAGCATTTT.

J is TRBJ2-5 and V is TRBV11-2; maybe TRBD2 (6 bases). The CDR3 sequence is 14 residues long. Germline V gene data show CDR1 as SGHAT and CDR2 as FQNNGV. The V and J ends lost 7 bases and 2 bases respectively, with 14 bases between them. The DNA of the CDR3 is TGTGCCAGCACCCTACTAGCAGGTCAAGAGACCCAGTACTTC. It specifies CASTLLAGQETQYF.

This sequence joins TRBV28 and TRBJ1-5; TRBD1 matches 8 bases. V trimming: 7 bases; J trimming: 2 bases; junction bases outside the gene matches: 10. The CDR3 spans 16 residues. Germline V gene data show CDR1 as MDHEN and CDR2 as SYDVKM. CDR3 protein: CASTSPPQGGNQPQHF. The CDR3 DNA sequence: TGTGCCAGCACCTCCCCCCCACAGGGGGGCAATCAGCCCCAGCATTTT.

V gene TRBV7-2 combines with J gene TRBJ2-3; 7 bases map to TRBD2. Germline CDR1 reads SGHTA; CDR2 reads FQGNSA. CDR3 size: 15 residues. The V and J ends lost 5 bases and 3 bases, in that order; junction bases with no gene match: 8. This CDR3 is CASSREDYSTDTQYF. The CDR3 nucleotides read TGTGCCAGCAGCCGGGAGGATTACTCGACAGATACGCAGTATTTT.

The chain recombines TRBV4-1 with TRBJ2-7; 10 bases align to TRBD1. The CDR3 sequence is 15 residues long. Losses at the gene ends were 7 bases for V and 6 bases for J; bases not matched to a gene: 12. Germline values: CDR1 MGHRA, CDR2 YSYEKL. The CDR3 reads CASTRDRGSGGEQYF. CDR3 bases: TGCGCCAGCACCCGGGACAGGGGCTCCGGGGGCGAGCAGTACTTC.

The chain recombines TRBV2 with TRBJ2-5; D may be TRBD2 (6 bases). Germline CDR1 SNHLY, CDR2 FYNNEI. The CDR3 is made up of 14 amino acids. The CDR3 DNA reads TGTGCGTCCCTCGGGAGCCCAAACCAAGAGACCCAGTACTTC. This sequence encodes CASLGSPNQETQYF.

This chain uses TRBV6-2 or TRBV6-3 with TRBJ2-3; 14 bases align to TRBD2. Germline-derived CDR1 and CDR2 are MNHEY and SVGEGT. Trimming at V came to 6 bases and at J to 2 bases, leaving 10 bases not matched to a gene. The CDR3 has 18 residues. The CDR3 region has the DNA TGTGCCAGCAGCTGGGGACTAGCGGGGGCCTCATTCACAGATACGCAGTATTTT. Protein product: CASSWGLAGASFTDTQYF.

The V call is TRBV28, the J call TRBJ1-2; D uncertain. Trimming left V 3 bases short and J 2 bases short, with 10 bases between. This CDR3 is built from 14 residues. CDR1 is MDHEN, CDR2 SYDVKM, per germline. CDR3 sequence (DNA): TGTGCCAGCAGTTTTGGGTGGAGCAACTATGGCTACACCTTC. It codes for CASSFGWSNYGYTF.

This clone was detected a few times. The CDR3, as DNA: TGTGCCAGCAGCAACCAGGGGGAGAACACTGAAGCTTTCTTT. As protein: CASSNQGENTEAFF. The rearrangement joins TRBV27 to TRBJ1-1; 7 bases fit TRBD1. This CDR3 comprises 14 residues. Germline CDR1 and CDR2: MNHEY and SMNVEV (reference sequence). V gave up 6 bases and J gave up 1 base; unmatched junction bases: 5.

The V and J genes are TRBV28 and TRBJ1-5; 7 nucleotides align to TRBD1. CDR3 length: 17 residues. CDR1 and CDR2 (germline): MDHEN, SYDVKM. V shed 5 bases and J 3 bases; nucleotides not matched to a gene: 13. The CDR3 nucleotides read TGTGCCAGCAGTCCGGATTCAACAGGGGATCCCAATCAGCCCCAGCATTTT. Protein sequence: CASSPDSTGDPNQPQHF.

The chain joins TRBV19 to TRBJ2-2; possible D gene TRBD2, 6 bases. The CDR3 totals 15 residues. Per the germline V gene, CDR1 is LNHDA and CDR2 is SQIVND (reference sequence). V was clipped by 7 bases and J by 4 bases, with 16 bases between them. This CDR3 reads CASTIGLARTGELFF. CDR3 bases: TGTGCCAGTACCATAGGGCTAGCGCGCACCGGGGAGCTGTTTTTT. The full variable domain, its missing parts supplied by reference TRBV19 and TRBJ2-2, is DGGITQSPKYLFRKEGQNVTLSCEQNLNHDAMYWYRQDPGQGLRLIYYSQIVNDFQKGDIAEGYSVSREKKESFPLTVTSAQKNPTAFYLCASTIGLARTGELFFGEGSRLTVL.

The chain combines TRBV19 with TRBJ2-7, with D tentatively TRBD2 (6 bases). The germline V and J ends were trimmed by 5 bases and 0 bases, with 8 bases remaining between them. CDR1 and CDR2 from the germline V gene are LNHDA and SQIVND (reference sequence). The CDR3 totals 13 residues. CDR3 coding DNA: TGTGCCAGTAGTGGCGGGGCCTCCTACGAGCAGTACTTC. This sequence encodes CASSGGASYEQYF.

This chain connects TRBV30 to TRBJ2-5; D remains unclear. Trimming left V 0 bases short and J 6 bases short, with 8 bases between. Germline V gene data show CDR1 as GTSNPN and CDR2 as SVGIG (reference sequence). The CDR3 contains 12 residues. The CDR3 nucleotides read TGTGCCTGGAGTGTACTAAAAAAGACCCAGTACTTC. Protein product: CAWSVLKKTQYF. Full variable domain (outside the CDR3, taken from reference TRBV30 and TRBJ2-5): SQTIHQWPATLVQPVGSPLSLECTVEGTSNPNLYWYRQAAGRGLQLLFYSVGIGQISSEVPQNLSASRPQDRQFILSSKKLLLSDSGFYLCAWSVLKKTQYFGPGTRLLVL.

This clone was seen only once. The chain combines TRBV2 with TRBJ1-1; no clear D. The CDR3 has 13 residues. CDR1 and CDR2 from the germline V gene are SNHLY and FYNNEI. V was shortened by 7 bases and J by 7 bases, with 16 bases between the two germline ends. The CDR3 sequence is CASTLSIQSEAFF. CDR3 nucleotide sequence: TGTGCCAGCACCCTCTCGATACAGAGTGAAGCTTTCTTT. The variable domain in full, with the rest retrieved from reference TRBV2 and TRBJ1-1, is EPEVTQTPSHQVTQMGQEVILRCVPISNHLYFYWYRQILGQKVEFLVSFYNNEISEKSEIFDDQFSVERPDGSNFTLKIRSTKLEDSAMYFCASTLSIQSEAFFGQGTRLTVV.

This clone appeared a single time. This sequence joins TRBV2 and TRBJ1-1; tentatively, D is TRBD1 (6 bases). The V end was cut by 9 bases, the J end by 8 bases, with 10 bases between. The CDR3 runs 10 residues. CDR1 and CDR2 (germline): SNHLY, FYNNEI. The CDR3 region is CARMDREAFF. CDR3 sequence (DNA): TGTGCCAGGATGGACAGAGAAGCTTTCTTT.

The V and J genes are TRBV12-5 and TRBJ1-2; TRBD1 agrees at 11 bases. The CDR3 extends over 14 amino acids. V lost 6 bases, J lost 6 bases, and 6 bases stayed unmatched. Germline assignment: CDR1 LGHNT and CDR2 FRNRAP. CDR3 amino acids: CASGPGTGGHGYTF. CDR3 DNA: TGTGCTAGTGGACCGGGGACAGGGGGTCATGGCTACACCTTC.

This chain links TRBV28 with TRBJ2-5; D perhaps matches TRBD2 (6 bases). V was trimmed by 5 bases and J by 3 bases, leaving 13 bases between them. This CDR3 is 14 amino acids long. Germline CDR1 MDHEN, CDR2 SYDVKM. The CDR3 spells CASSDWGGKETQYF. The CDR3 region has the DNA TGTGCCAGCAGTGACTGGGGCGGGAAAGAGACCCAGTACTTC.

The J gene is TRBJ2-7, the V gene TRBV4-3; TRBD2 is a possible D gene (5 bases). Germline values: CDR1 LGHNA, CDR2 YSLEER. This CDR3 has 17 residues. V lost 0 bases to trimming and J lost 2 bases, with 17 bases between them. The CDR3 DNA reads as TGCGCCAGCAGCCAAGAAAACGCGGGTCTATTCCCCTACGAGCAGTACTTC. It yields the protein CASSQENAGLFPYEQYF.

This clone came up once. The chain employs TRBV5-6 and TRBJ2-7, with 7 positions matching TRBD1. Looked up from germline, CDR1 is SGHDT and CDR2 is YYEEEE. The V segment lost 1 base and the J segment 3 bases; nucleotides outside the gene matches: 7. This CDR3 spans 15 amino acids. The CDR3 bases are TGTGCCAGCAGCTTGACACCGGGACAGAGCTACGAGCAGTACTTC. This sequence encodes CASSLTPGQSYEQYF.

The chain joins TRBV10-2 to TRBJ1-3; the D is unclear. The V and J ends lost 6 bases and 0 bases respectively, with 12 bases between them. Germline assignment: CDR1 WSHSY and CDR2 SAAADI. The CDR3 contains 15 residues. The CDR3 region is CASSLRSYSGNTIYF. The CDR3 DNA sequence: TGCGCCAGCAGCCTTCGATCCTACTCTGGAAACACCATATATTTT.

V usage is TRBV5-1 and J usage is TRBJ2-5; D perhaps matches TRBD2 (5 bases). V was clipped by 0 bases and J by 2 bases, with 8 bases between them. Germline V gene lookup returns CDR1 SGHRS and CDR2 YFSETQ. The CDR3 is made up of 14 amino acids. CDR3 DNA: TGCGCCAGCAGCTTGGAGCTAGCTCAAGAGACCCAGTACTTC. This codes for CASSLELAQETQYF.

The rearrangement joins TRBV19 to TRBJ2-3, with TRBD2 as a possible D gene (7 bases). Germline V gives CDR1 LNHDA, CDR2 SQIVND (reference sequence). There are 13 residues in the CDR3. The V gene lost 6 bases and the J gene lost 6 bases, with 13 bases spanning the gap. The CDR3 DNA is TGTGCCAGTAGCGGGGGGCCAGGGGATACGCAGTATTTT. Encoded protein: CASSGGPGDTQYF.